This T cell receptor (beta chain) is from a study of persistence of HIV-infected CD4 T cells. Looking at the study overall: The sample holds CD4+ T cells responsive to CMV or HIV-1 Gag.

Lysates of CMV-infected fibroblasts at around 9.9 ug/mL stimulated these cells. CD40L-negative CD69-negative CD45RO-high memory CD4+ T cells were sorted as populations depleted of antigen-responding cells. This CDR3 region has 13 residues. CDR1 and CDR2 (germline): ENHRY, SYGVKD. Trimming pared 3 bases from V and 4 bases from J, leaving 9 bases between. Sequencing used immunoSEQ version 4 in survey mode. Only in-frame clones appear in the TCRdb table, and some are missing; sequencing was by immunoSEQ multiplex PCR. The table has 37,000 or so clones, roughly 80% seen once. Details on this clone: Its antigen is unknown.

This TCR was recovered from an adult man with HIV who was CMV-seropositive. The chain combines TRBV10-3 with TRBJ1-2; tentative D call: TRBD1 (6 bases). Sequencing used CD4+ T cells sorted from PBMCs after approximately 19-hour stimulation, obtained from a patient who received antiretroviral therapy. CDR3 coding DNA: TGTGCCATCAGTGATGGGGGGCCCTATGGCTACACCTTC. It encodes CAISDGGPYGYTF.